These 5 T cell receptor beta chains share one sample of origin, sequenced in a study of OX40 agonist ivuxolimab in advanced cancers. Sequenced by immunoSEQ multiplex PCR; TCRdb stores in-frame clones only, minus some. The sample has 26,000 or so clones, 88% seen once. The sequencing here drew on CD4+ or CD8+ T cells sorted from blood, taken in a trial of the OX40 agonist ivuxolimab. The receptors here all came from an adult with an advanced solid tumor such as melanoma, head and neck, liver or kidney cancer.

This chain joins TRBV4-3 and TRBJ2-7; D is unresolved. This CDR3 comprises 16 residues. V was shortened by 0 bases and J by 1 base, with 13 bases between the two germline ends. Germline lookup yields CDR1 LGHNA and CDR2 YSLEER. The CDR3 DNA reads as TGCGCCAGCAGCCAAGAGAAGGGTCCTCAATCCTACGAGCAGTACTTC. Encoded protein: CASSQEKGPQSYEQYF.

The rearrangement links TRBV5-1 to TRBJ2-2; the D is unclear. Trimming stripped 0 bases from V and 0 bases from J, with 12 bases between. The CDR3 is 17 amino acids. Germline CDR1 reads SGHRS; CDR2 reads YFSETQ. The CDR3 reads CASSLVSGTTNTGELFF. The CDR3 DNA reads as TGCGCCAGCAGCTTGGTTTCTGGAACCACGAACACCGGGGAGCTGTTTTTT.

The CDR3 reads CASSRRDPGQAGNQPQHF. The CDR3 DNA sequence: TGTGCCAGCAGCCGAAGAGACCCGGGACAGGCGGGGAATCAGCCCCAGCATTTT. V is TRBV5-6 and J is TRBJ1-5; 8 bases line up with TRBD1. The CDR3 consists of 18 residues. Germline CDR1 and CDR2: SGHDT and YYEEEE. V was clipped by 4 bases and J by 4 bases; unmatched bases: 16.

The chain has TRBV6-1 and TRBJ2-5; D is perhaps TRBD2 (5 bases). The end of the DNA fits TRBJ2-7 better, so the J call may be wrong. Germline V gene sequence: CDR1 MNHNS, CDR2 SASEGT. The CDR3 has 14 residues. CDR3 in amino acids: CASSEARGFYEQYF. The CDR3, as DNA: TGTGCCAGCAGTGAAGCAAGAGGGTTCTACGAGCAGTACTTC.

The chain uses TRBV9 and TRBJ2-7; the match to TRBD1 covers 8 bases. The V segment lost 4 bases and the J segment 7 bases; nucleotides outside the gene matches: 7. Germline CDR1 is SGDLS and CDR2 is YYNGEE. The CDR3 runs to 13 residues. The DNA of the CDR3 is TGTGCCAGCAGCTTTCGGACAGGGCAGGAGCAGTACTTC. Protein product: CASSFRTGQEQYF.